These 20 T cell receptor beta chains came from one sample sequenced in a study of regulatory T cells in long-lasting Graves disease (TCRdb year 2021). The time point label on this specimen signifies: persistent/refractory GD, antithyroid drugs over 5 years with positive TRAb. RNA was extracted from PBMCs in TRIzol for both TCR sequencing and RNA sequencing. The library was obtained by multiplex PCR. The instrument given in TCRdb is Illumina HiSeq 4000. TCR beta libraries were built with iRepertoire HTBI primers and Arm-PCR amplification of CDR3 regions. Through fastp at Q25 and MiXCR, TCRdb rebuilt clones from the public reads, retaining in-frame beta chains. Merged by CDR3 protein, the rows form single entries marked with the most common genes and DNA. This sample is represented by about 470,000 distinct CDR3 sequences; 20% of them were singletons. Over 7.5% of the sample goes to the ten largest clones.

The material was peripheral blood mononuclear cells (PBMCs), obtained when the disease was refractory, from a patient treated with antithyroid drugs. These receptors originate from a female donor with Graves disease.

This clonotype has ten or more counts. The DNA for the CDR3 is TGTGCCAGCAGTTTACACGCAGGAAGCGGGGAGCTGTTTTTT. Its translation: CASSLHAGSGELFF. The rearrangement links TRBV12-3 or TRBV12-4 to TRBJ2-2, with D unresolved. The V end was cut by 2 bases, the J end by 7 bases, with 11 bases between. The CDR3 runs to 14 residues.

This clonotype was picked up many times. The chain has TRBV6-1 and TRBJ2-2, with D hard to call. CDR3 length equals 14 residues. V gave up 7 bases and J gave up 6 bases, with 15 bases separating them. Germline lookup yields CDR1 MNHNS and CDR2 SASEGT. Written as DNA, the CDR3 is TGTGCCAGCATTTCGACAAGGAGTTCCGGGGAGCTGTTTTTT. Translated: CASISTRSSGELFF.

The genes are TRBV5-1 and TRBJ2-7, with 8 bases lining up with TRBD1. V dropped 7 bases and J dropped 2; count of bases not matched to a gene: 8. CDR3 length: 14 amino acids. Germline CDR1 and CDR2: SGHRS and YFSETQ. CDR3 sequence (DNA): TGCGCCAGCCGGGCCGGGACAGGAGCCTACGAGCAGTACTTC. Protein sequence: CASRAGTGAYEQYF.

The sample holds many counts of this clonotype. This chain uses TRBV7-2 with TRBJ2-5; D is undetermined. V was shortened by 3 bases and J by 5 bases, with 4 bases between the two germline ends. This CDR3 contains 11 residues. Germline V gene data show CDR1 as SGHTA and CDR2 as FQGNSA. The CDR3 region is CASSFSETQYF. The DNA of the CDR3 is TGTGCCAGCAGCTTTTCGGAGACCCAGTACTTC.

This sequence joins TRBV6-5 and TRBJ2-7; no clear D gene. The V end was cut by 2 bases, the J end by 6 bases, with 8 bases between. The CDR3 is made up of 12 amino acids. From germline, CDR1 is MNHEY and CDR2 SVGAGI. CDR3 in amino acids: CASSYVISEQYF. CDR3 bases: TGTGCCAGCAGTTACGTTATAAGCGAGCAGTACTTC.

Only a few counts were recorded for this clonotype. This sequence joins TRBV28 and TRBJ2-1, with 8 nucleotides matching TRBD2. The CDR3 spans 16 residues. The germline V gene has CDR1 MDHEN and CDR2 SYDVKM. V gave up 6 bases and J gave up 4 bases; unmatched junction bases: 11. CDR3 in DNA: TGTGCCAGCAGCTCGGCGGTAGCGGGATCATACAATGAGCAGTTCTTC. It codes for CASSSAVAGSYNEQFF. Supplemented by reference TRBV28 and TRBJ2-1, the full variable domain reads DVKVTQSSRYLVKRTGEKVFLECVQDMDHENMFWYRQDPGLGLRLIYFSYDVKMKEKGDIPEGYSVSREKKERFSLILESASTNQTSMYLCASSSAVAGSYNEQFFGPGTRLTVL.

V gene TRBV2 combines with J gene TRBJ2-3; 7 bases align to TRBD2. Germline CDR1 SNHLY, CDR2 FYNNEI. With 7 bases clipped from V and 9 bases from J, the junction kept 13 bases outside the gene matches. The CDR3 is 14 amino acids. The CDR3 nucleotides read TGTGCCAGCAACACAATAGGGGACTACCAGACGCAGTATTTT. Translated, it gives CASNTIGDYQTQYF.

The J gene is TRBJ1-2, the V gene TRBV6-1, with D possibly matching TRBD1 (5 bases). V shed 6 bases and J shed 2 bases, with 10 bases lying between them. CDR1 MNHNS and CDR2 SASEGT come from the germline V gene. The CDR3 contains 13 residues. The CDR3 bases are TGTGCCAGCAGGGGGACGGGGAACTATGGCTACACCTTC. Translation: CASRGTGNYGYTF.

This chain connects TRBV25-1 to TRBJ1-2; D unresolved. V lost 1 base, J lost 1 base, and 10 bases lay in between. Germline CDR1 is MGHDK and CDR2 is SYGVNS. CDR3 length: 15 amino acids. CDR3 sequence reads: CASSEFGSLNYGYTF. The CDR3 bases are TGTGCCAGCAGTGAATTTGGCAGTCTTAACTATGGCTACACCTTC.

There are a few counts of this clonotype. V and J are TRBV12-5 and TRBJ2-1; no firm D call. This CDR3 has 13 residues. CDR1 and CDR2 from the germline V gene are LGHNT and FRNRAP. V was trimmed by 1 base and J by 4 bases, leaving 5 bases between them. Here the CDR3 DNA reads TGTGCTAGTGGTTTGGCCCCATACAATGAGCAGTTCTTC. It specifies CASGLAPYNEQFF.

The J gene is TRBJ2-1, the V gene TRBV11-1; D perhaps matches TRBD1 (5 bases). Germline V gives CDR1 SGHAT, CDR2 FQDESV (reference sequence). V dropped 5 bases and J dropped 4 bases, with 15 bases sitting between them. The CDR3 sequence is 15 residues long. CDR3: CASSNGHSSYNEQFF. The CDR3 nucleotides read TGTGCCAGCAGCAATGGACATTCCTCTTACAATGAGCAGTTCTTC.

The chain is built from TRBV28 and TRBJ2-7, with 9 positions matching TRBD1. The CDR3 extends over 16 amino acids. The J segment lost 3 bases and the V segment lost 6 bases, leaving 12 bases of the junction unmatched. Germline CDR1 is MDHEN and CDR2 is SYDVKM. For the CDR3, the DNA is TGTGCCAGCAGCCGCGCCGGGACAGGGAGAAACTACGAGCAGTACTTC. It translates to CASSRAGTGRNYEQYF.

Ten or more counts support this clonotype. The chain recombines TRBV20-1 with TRBJ2-5; no clear D. The CDR3 contains 12 residues. Per the germline V gene, CDR1 is DFQATT and CDR2 is SNEGSKA (reference sequence). V lost 6 bases, J lost 5 bases, and 13 bases lay in between. DNA of the CDR3: TGCAGTGCCGAAACCGGGCAGGAGACCCAGTACTTC. Protein: CSAETGQETQYF.

This clonotype was detected a few times. The gene calls are TRBV18 and TRBJ2-7; possibly TRBD1 for D (6 bases). The germline CDR1 and CDR2 sequences are KGHSH and LQKENI. The CDR3 runs 16 residues. V was clipped by 0 bases and J by 1 base, with 13 bases between them. The CDR3 bases are TGTGCCAGCTCACCACCGGGACACCACCTTTCCTACGAGCAGTACTTC. Translation: CASSPPGHHLSYEQYF.

This clonotype has just a few counts. The chain carries TRBV29-1 and TRBJ2-5; the match to TRBD1 covers 8 bases. After removal of 6 bases from V and 1 base from J, the junction contained 7 bases not matched to a gene. CDR3 length: 14 residues. Germline V gene lookup returns CDR1 SQVTM and CDR2 ANQGSEA. The CDR3 sequence: CSVLRQGSQETQYF. For the CDR3, the DNA is TGCAGCGTCCTTCGACAGGGGTCCCAAGAGACCCAGTACTTC.

This clonotype was detected many times. The chain couples TRBV28 to TRBJ2-7; the D gene is possibly TRBD2 (6 bases). This CDR3 is 12 amino acids long. V was pared by 5 bases and J by 7 bases, with 12 bases between. Germline loops: CDR1 MDHEN, CDR2 SYDVKM. The CDR3 DNA is TGTGCCAGCAGTAGCGGAGGGGAGGAGCAGTACTTC. Protein: CASSSGGEEQYF.

This clonotype came up a few times. The J gene is TRBJ2-7, the V gene TRBV9, with 11 bases fitting TRBD1. Germline CDR1 is SGDLS and CDR2 is YYNGEE. The CDR3 sequence is 14 residues long. After removal of 2 bases from V and 8 bases from J, the junction contained 6 bases not matched to a gene. The CDR3: CASSVGQGERKQYF. The CDR3 DNA reads as TGTGCCAGCAGCGTGGGACAGGGGGAACGTAAGCAGTACTTC.

A few counts support this clonotype. The gene calls are TRBV19 and TRBJ2-2; D uncertain. The CDR3 loop spans 13 amino acids. V was cut by 1 base and J by 7 bases, with 7 bases left in between. Germline V CDR1 and CDR2: LNHDA, SQIVND (reference sequence). CDR3 nucleotides: TGTGCCAGTAGTATAGGTCCGGGCGGGGAGCTGTTTTTT. Protein: CASSIGPGGELFF.

Regarding this clonotype: A much larger clone is a single base away; this may be a read error. The chain links TRBV28 to TRBJ1-2; perhaps TRBD1 as D (6 bases). Trimming stripped 7 bases from V and 2 bases from J, with 17 bases between. Germline V CDR1 and CDR2: MDHEN, SYDVKM. The CDR3 is made up of 15 amino acids. The CDR3 nucleotides read TGTGCCAGCAACTTATTCGGACAGCCCAACTATGGCTACACCTTC. Translating it yields CASNLFGQPNYGYTF.

This clonotype has ten or more counts. This chain links TRBV9 with TRBJ2-7; 11 bases agree with TRBD2. Germline assignment: CDR1 SGDLS and CDR2 YYNGEE. The length of the CDR3 is 14 residues. V shed 5 bases, J shed 4 bases, and the junction held 5 bases outside the gene matches. CDR3 protein: CASSTSGSGYEQYF. CDR3 nucleotides: TGTGCCAGCAGTACTAGCGGGAGTGGGTACGAGCAGTACTTC.